This TCR beta chain was sequenced in a study of regulatory T cells in long-lasting Graves disease. Regarding this clonotype: A much larger clone sits a single nucleotide away, making a read error possible.

This CDR3 contains 12 residues. Germline CDR1 GTSNPN, CDR2 SVGIG (reference sequence). Regarding time point: newly diagnosed GD, antithyroid drugs for less than 3 months. Following extraction of RNA from PBMCs, that RNA was used to make the TCR library. The authors built TCR beta libraries using iRepertoire HTBI primers and Arm-PCR of CDR3 regions. MiXCR, run by TCRdb on the multiplex PCR reads, gives a single entry per CDR3 protein. Here the sample spans 350,000 to 500,000 distinct CDR3 sequences, about a sixth being singletons. The same sample was also used in a study of T cells in Graves' hyperthyroidism and ophthalmopathy.

Source: peripheral blood mononuclear cells (PBMCs), taken at new diagnosis, from a patient treated with antithyroid drugs. The V gene is TRBV30, the J gene TRBJ1-1; possible D gene TRBD1, 6 bases. The receptor was isolated from a woman in her thirties with Graves disease. The CDR3 DNA follows: TGTGCCTCTATTACAGGGAACACTGAAGGTTTCTTT. Amino acids: CASITGNTEGFF.